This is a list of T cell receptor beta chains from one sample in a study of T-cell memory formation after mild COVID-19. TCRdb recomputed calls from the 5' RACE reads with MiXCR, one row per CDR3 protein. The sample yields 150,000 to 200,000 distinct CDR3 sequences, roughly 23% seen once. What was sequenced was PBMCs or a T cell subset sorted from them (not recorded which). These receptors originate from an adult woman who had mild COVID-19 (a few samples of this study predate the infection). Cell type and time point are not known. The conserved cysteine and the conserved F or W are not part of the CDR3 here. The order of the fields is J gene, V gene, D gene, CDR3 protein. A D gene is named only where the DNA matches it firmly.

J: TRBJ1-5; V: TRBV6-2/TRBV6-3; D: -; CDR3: ASSYLAPEYSNQPQH
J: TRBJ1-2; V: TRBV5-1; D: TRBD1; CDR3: ASSLGTGTGYT
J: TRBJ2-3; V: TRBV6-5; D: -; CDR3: ASSYGPGTDTQY
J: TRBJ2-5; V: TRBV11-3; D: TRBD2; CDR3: ASSVTSGERETQY
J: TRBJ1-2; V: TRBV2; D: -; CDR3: ASSDFGTVYGYT
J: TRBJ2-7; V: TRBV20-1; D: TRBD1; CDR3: SAAWDSLSYEQY
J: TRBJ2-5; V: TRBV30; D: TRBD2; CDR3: AWSVGGSETQY
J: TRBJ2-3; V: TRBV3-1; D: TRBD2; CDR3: ASSHEREGPDTQY
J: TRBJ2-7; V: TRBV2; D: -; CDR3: ASSRLAYEQY
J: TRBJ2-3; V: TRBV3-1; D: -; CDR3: ASSPPLGEAGDTQY
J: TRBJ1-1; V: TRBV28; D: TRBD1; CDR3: ATTQGFTEAF
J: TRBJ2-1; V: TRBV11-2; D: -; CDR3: ASSLENGEQF
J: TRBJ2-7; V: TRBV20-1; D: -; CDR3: SASKELESSYEQY
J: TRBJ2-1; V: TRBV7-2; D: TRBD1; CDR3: ASSPPDREYNEQF
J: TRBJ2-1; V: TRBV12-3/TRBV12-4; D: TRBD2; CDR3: ASSLAGGGRNEQF
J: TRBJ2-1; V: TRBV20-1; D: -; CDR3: SAAGHDDEQF
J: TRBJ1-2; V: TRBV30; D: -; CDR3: AWRRGNYGYT
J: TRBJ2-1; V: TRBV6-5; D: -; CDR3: ASSPPGTANEQF
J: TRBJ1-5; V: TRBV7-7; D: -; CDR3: ASSPTWGTDNQPQH
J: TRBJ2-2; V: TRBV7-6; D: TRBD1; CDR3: ASSLAPDRGSTGELF
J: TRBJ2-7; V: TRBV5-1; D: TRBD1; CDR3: ASSLGTGGSSYEQY
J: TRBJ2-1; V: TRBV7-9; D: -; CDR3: ASSLARVSYNEQF
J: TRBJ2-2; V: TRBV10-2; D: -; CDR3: ASEQGNTGELF